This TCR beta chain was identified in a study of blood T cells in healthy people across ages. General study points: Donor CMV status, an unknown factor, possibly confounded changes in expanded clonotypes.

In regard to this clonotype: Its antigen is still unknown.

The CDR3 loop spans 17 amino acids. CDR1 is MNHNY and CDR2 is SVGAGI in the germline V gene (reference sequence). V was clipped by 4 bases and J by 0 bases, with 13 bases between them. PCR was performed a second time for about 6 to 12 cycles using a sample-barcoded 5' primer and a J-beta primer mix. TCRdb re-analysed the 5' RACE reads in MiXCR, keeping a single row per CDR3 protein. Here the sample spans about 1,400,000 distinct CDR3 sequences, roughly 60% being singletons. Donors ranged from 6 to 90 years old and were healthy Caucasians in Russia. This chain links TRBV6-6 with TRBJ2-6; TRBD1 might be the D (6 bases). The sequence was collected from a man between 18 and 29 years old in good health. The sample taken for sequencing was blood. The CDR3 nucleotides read TGTGCCAGCAGTTCCCTACAGGGATCCTCTGGGGCCAACGTCCTGACTTTC. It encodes CASSSLQGSSGANVLTF.